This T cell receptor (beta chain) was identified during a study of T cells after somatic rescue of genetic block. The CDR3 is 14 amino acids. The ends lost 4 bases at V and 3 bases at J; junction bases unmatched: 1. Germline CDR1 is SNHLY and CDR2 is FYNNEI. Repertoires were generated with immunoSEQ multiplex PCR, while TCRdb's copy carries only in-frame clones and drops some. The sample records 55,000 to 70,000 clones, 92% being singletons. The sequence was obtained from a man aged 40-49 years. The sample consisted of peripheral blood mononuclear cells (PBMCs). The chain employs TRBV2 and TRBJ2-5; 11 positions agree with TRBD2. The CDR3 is CASSGSGGEETQYF. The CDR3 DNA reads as TGTGCCAGCAGTGGTAGCGGGGGGGAAGAGACCCAGTACTTC.